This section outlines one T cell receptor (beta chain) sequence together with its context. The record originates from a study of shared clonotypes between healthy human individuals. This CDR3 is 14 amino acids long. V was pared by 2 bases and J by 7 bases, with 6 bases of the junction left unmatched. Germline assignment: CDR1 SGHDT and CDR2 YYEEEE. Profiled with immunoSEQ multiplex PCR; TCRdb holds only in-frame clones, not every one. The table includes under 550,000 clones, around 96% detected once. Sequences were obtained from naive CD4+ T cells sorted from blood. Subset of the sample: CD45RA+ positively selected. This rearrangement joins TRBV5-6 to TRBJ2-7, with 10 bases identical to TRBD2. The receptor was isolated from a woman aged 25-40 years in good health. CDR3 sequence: CASSFRLAGGEQYF. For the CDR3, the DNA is TGTGCCAGCAGCTTTCGACTAGCGGGCGGGGAGCAGTACTTC.